These T cell receptor beta chains were read from a single sample in a study of blood T cell repertoires in COVID-19. Some clones are missing from TCRdb's copy, which holds only in-frame ones; the method was immunoSEQ multiplex PCR. The sample shows under 250,000 clones, roughly 82% of them seen only once. Sample: peripheral blood. Receptors originate from a woman aged 80 or over with COVID-19, enrolled during active disease. Each CDR3 is given with its conserved first and last residue. Not all rows give a size; the values are once, few, many and, for expanded clones, a class.

V gene	clone size	J gene	CDR3 protein
TRBV6-2/TRBV6-3	.	TRBJ1-5	CASSPGRDSYQPQHF
TRBV27	.	TRBJ2-1	CASSLTGNIPRGFF
TRBV7-9	once	TRBJ1-2	CASSLPTGNYGYTF
TRBV2	.	TRBJ1-5	CASSSQGLGQPQHF
TRBV5-1	.	TRBJ1-2	CASSLDKLLGYTF
TRBV4-3	.	TRBJ2-1	CASSHGGRGDNEQFF
TRBV28	.	TRBJ1-1	CASSYVRGNTEAFF
TRBV29-1	.	TRBJ2-3	CSVGGLASSTDTQYF
TRBV5-1	few	TRBJ1-4	CASSLRSGANEKLFF
TRBV21-1	few	TRBJ2-1	CASSKAPGGEQFF
TRBV3-1/TRBV3-2	.	TRBJ2-2	CASRPGLDGELFF
TRBV2	.	TRBJ2-7	CASSEMDRKHEQYF
TRBV7-2	.	TRBJ1-5	CASSQRDSQPQHF
TRBV14	.	TRBJ1-4	CASSQMGTGNEKLFF
TRBV9	.	TRBJ2-5	CASSVGGGYQETQYF
TRBV18	.	TRBJ1-5	CASSSSGRDQPQHF
TRBV29-1	.	TRBJ1-5	CRTGGWQPQHF
TRBV11-2	.	TRBJ1-5	CASSLDTSGPYSNQPQHF
TRBV5-1	.	TRBJ1-6	CASSPNAQISYNSPLHF
TRBV5-1	.	TRBJ2-3	CASSPNPQSTDTQYF
TRBV10-1	.	TRBJ2-1	CASSELAGDLRYNEQFF